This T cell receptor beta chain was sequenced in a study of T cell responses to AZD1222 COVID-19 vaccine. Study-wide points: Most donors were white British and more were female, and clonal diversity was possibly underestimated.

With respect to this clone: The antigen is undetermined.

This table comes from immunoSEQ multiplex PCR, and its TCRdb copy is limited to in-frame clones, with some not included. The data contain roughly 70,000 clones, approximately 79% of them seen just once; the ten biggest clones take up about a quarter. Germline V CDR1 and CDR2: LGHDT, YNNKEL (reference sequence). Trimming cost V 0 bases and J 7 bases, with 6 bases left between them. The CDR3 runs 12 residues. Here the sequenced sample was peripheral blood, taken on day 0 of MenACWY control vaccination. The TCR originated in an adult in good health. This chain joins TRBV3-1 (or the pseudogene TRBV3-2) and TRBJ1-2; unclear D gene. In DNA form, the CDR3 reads TGTGCCAGCAGCCAAGATAAGAGTGGCTACACCTTC. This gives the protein CASSQDKSGYTF.